Shown below are 5 T cell receptor beta chains from a single sample sequenced in a study of cytomegalovirus exposure and HLA in healthy donors. In the PCR, 60 Vbeta and 13 Jbeta primers were used. Here immunoSEQ multiplex PCR was the method, and the copy in TCRdb shows in-frame clones only, minus some. This sample has 65,000 to 75,000 clones, with roughly 71% found just once. The material sequenced was PBMCs. The receptor set was obtained from a woman aged 60-75 years in good health and CMV-seropositive.

V is TRBV7-9 and J is TRBJ2-7, with D possibly being TRBD1 (6 bases). Germline CDR1 and CDR2: SEHNR and FQNEAQ (reference sequence). The CDR3 totals 14 residues. Trimming removed 5 bases at V and 0 bases at J, with 11 bases between. The CDR3 bases are TGTGCCAGCAGCCACCAACAGGGCTCCTACGAGCAGTACTTC. It specifies CASSHQQGSYEQYF.

This chain connects TRBV30 to TRBJ1-1; no firm D call. V lost 4 bases, J lost 1 base, and 7 bases lay in between. Germline values: CDR1 GTSNPN, CDR2 SVGIG (reference sequence). The CDR3 is 12 amino acids. CDR3 amino acids: CAWTSPNTEAFF. The CDR3 nucleotides read TGTGCCTGGACCTCCCCGAACACTGAAGCTTTCTTT.

This clone has more than one count but fewer than ten. The V gene is TRBV6-1, the J gene TRBJ1-2, with 7 bases that match TRBD1. The CDR3 has 13 amino acids. Germline V gene lookup returns CDR1 MNHNS and CDR2 SASEGT. The junction had 9 bases not matched to a gene; V was cut back by 10 bases and J by 4 bases. The DNA of the CDR3 is TGTGCCACCGCCGGGACAGTTCTCTATGGCTACACCTTC. Encoded protein: CATAGTVLYGYTF.

The V and J genes are TRBV27 and TRBJ2-2; D ambiguous. V gave up 3 bases and J gave up 1 base, with 6 bases separating them. Germline lookup yields CDR1 MNHEY and CDR2 SMNVEV (reference sequence). This CDR3 spans 14 amino acids. In DNA, the CDR3 is TGTGCCAGCAGTTTCGAGGTGAACACCGGGGAGCTGTTTTTT. This translates into CASSFEVNTGELFF.

The chain couples TRBV13 to TRBJ1-5, with D possibly matching TRBD1 (6 bases). The V end was cut by 6 bases, the J end by 7 bases, with 13 bases between. Germline CDR1 is PRHDT and CDR2 is FYEKMQ (reference sequence). The CDR3 length is 13 residues. This CDR3 reads CASSQGKYQPQHF. CDR3 sequence (DNA): TGTGCCAGCAGTCAGGGGAAGTACCAGCCCCAGCATTTT.